This is a list of T cell receptor beta chains from one sample in a study of blood T cell repertoires in COVID-19. Measured with immunoSEQ multiplex PCR; TCRdb has only the in-frame clones, and not every one. The sample contains approximately 300,000 clones, roughly nine tenths of which appear only once. Sequences were obtained from PBMCs or T cells enriched from blood (not recorded which). All receptors come from a woman between 25 and 40 years old who had been exposed to COVID-19. Both conserved end residues are part of each CDR3. Fields, in order: V gene, CDR3 length, J gene, clone size, D gene, CDR3 DNA, CDR3 protein. The D gene is left open where the match is weak. Clone size is shown for a subset of rows, as once, few, many or a class of expanded clone.

TRBV2	13	TRBJ1-3	-	-	TGTGCCAGCAGTGAACAGGGTGGAAACACCATATATTTT	CASSEQGGNTIYF
TRBV4-3	14	TRBJ1-2	-	-	TGCGCCAGCAGCCTAGATGGGACTCGACTAGGCTACACCTTC	CASSLDGTRLGYTF
TRBV7-8	14	TRBJ2-5	-	TRBD1	TGTGCCAGCAGCCAGAACACAGGGGAAGAGACCCAGTACTTC	CASSQNTGEETQYF
TRBV5-1	14	TRBJ2-7	-	TRBD1	TGCGCCAGCAGCACGGACAGGGTACTCGACGAGCAGTACTTC	CASSTDRVLDEQYF
TRBV7-6	16	TRBJ1-6	-	TRBD1	TGTGCCAGCAGCTTAGGGCCAGGGGGCGTTGATTCACCCCTCCACTTT	CASSLGPGGVDSPLHF
TRBV6-5	15	TRBJ2-7	-	TRBD2	TGTGCCAGCAGTTACCCGGGACTAGAAGGTCCCGAGCAGTACTTC	CASSYPGLEGPEQYF
TRBV19	15	TRBJ1-5	-	-	TGTGCCAGTAGTAGACTCGGCTGGAGCAATCAGCCCCAGCATTTT	CASSRLGWSNQPQHF
TRBV6-1	17	TRBJ1-2	-	TRBD1	TGTGCCAGCAGTGAAGACTTGGGACAGGACCATAACTATGGCTACACCTTC	CASSEDLGQDHNYGYTF
TRBV9	15	TRBJ2-5	-	TRBD1	TGTGCCAGCAGCACCCGACAGGGAACGGAAGAGACCCAGTACTTC	CASSTRQGTEETQYF
TRBV3-1/TRBV3-2	15	TRBJ2-7	-	-	TGTGCCAGCAGCCAAGTTCATAAGAGGATGGACGAGCAGTACTTC	CASSQVHKRMDEQYF
TRBV7-3	15	TRBJ2-1	-	TRBD2	TGTGCCAGCAGCTTACGTCTAGCGGGGGACAATGAGCAGTTCTTC	CASSLRLAGDNEQFF
TRBV11-2	15	TRBJ1-1	-	TRBD1	TGTGCCAGCAGCGAATGGACAGGCGGGATTACTGAAGCTTTCTTT	CASSEWTGGITEAFF
TRBV3-1/TRBV3-2	14	TRBJ1-2	once	TRBD1	TGTGCCAGCAGCCAAAGACAGGGCGGCTATGGCTACACCTTC	CASSQRQGGYGYTF
TRBV6-5	15	TRBJ2-1	-	TRBD2	TGTGCCAGCAGCCCCGGGACTAGGGATGGGAATGAGCAGTTCTTC	CASSPGTRDGNEQFF
TRBV15	13	TRBJ1-1	once	-	TGTGCCACCAGCAGAGCAGGGTCGCCTGAAGCTTTCTTT	CATSRAGSPEAFF
TRBV5-1	18	TRBJ2-2	-	-	TGCGCCAGCAGCACCGGACAGAATTTTGGACCGAACACCGGGGAGCTGTTTTTT	CASSTGQNFGPNTGELFF
TRBV12-3/TRBV12-4	13	TRBJ2-1	-	-	TGTGCCAGCAGCCCGGGACTTTACAATGAGCAGTTCTTC	CASSPGLYNEQFF
TRBV6-5	15	TRBJ2-1	-	-	TGTGCCAGCAGTTACCGCGGGTGGGGGCACAATGAGCAGTTCTTC	CASSYRGWGHNEQFF
TRBV9	15	TRBJ2-3	-	-	TGTGCCAGCAGCAGGTGGGCCGACATCACAGATACGCAGTATTTT	CASSRWADITDTQYF
TRBV25-1	15	TRBJ1-2	-	-	TGTGCCAGCAGACCGCTAGGTGGCAGTCTAACCGGCTACACCTTC	CASRPLGGSLTGYTF
TRBV29-1	13	TRBJ2-5	once	-	TGCAGCGTTGAAGGATGGGGGGAGGAGACCCAGTACTTC	CSVEGWGEETQYF
TRBV5-1	14	TRBJ2-7	-	TRBD1	TGCGCCAGCAGCTCGACAGGGGGATCCATCGAGCAGTACTTC	CASSSTGGSIEQYF
TRBV6-5	15	TRBJ1-5	-	-	TGTGCCAGCAGTTCCGGCTCAGGGATCAATCAGCCCCAGCATTTT	CASSSGSGINQPQHF
TRBV11-2	18	TRBJ2-2	-	TRBD2	TGTGCCAGCAGCCCCCGGGTAGCGGGGGACCCGAACACCGGGGAGCTGTTTTTT	CASSPRVAGDPNTGELFF
TRBV9	15	TRBJ1-2	-	TRBD1	TGTGCCAGCAGCGCCGGGGACAGGGAGAGTCGTGGCTACACCTTC	CASSAGDRESRGYTF